These T cell receptor beta chains were read from a single sample in a study of radiotherapy plus CTLA-4 blockade in lung cancer. Only in-frame clones appear in the TCRdb table, and some are missing; sequencing was by immunoSEQ multiplex PCR. Of tens of thousands of clones listed, about 79% are singletons. The specimen was peripheral blood, collected from a patient treated with radiotherapy plus ipilimumab. These receptors all come from a human donor with non-small cell lung cancer who had a partial response to radiotherapy plus ipilimumab. Some clones in this sample may be carry-over from other donors' samples. CDR3s include the opening cysteine and the closing phenylalanine or tryptophan. Fields, in order: J gene, V gene, clone size, CDR3 protein. Clone size appears in some rows only: once, few, many, or a class for an expanded clone.

J: TRBJ1-6; V: TRBV7-8; size: NA; CDR3: CASSTSGRFNSPLHF
J: TRBJ1-4; V: TRBV5-1; size: few; CDR3: CASSLLGTEDEKLFF
J: TRBJ2-2; V: TRBV7-2; size: NA; CDR3: CASSFLRSGELFF
J: NA; V: TRBV28; size: NA; CDR3: CASSLVTSGPPYEQYF
J: TRBJ2-7; V: TRBV28; size: NA; CDR3: CASSLPYIDTYYYEQYF
J: TRBJ2-3; V: TRBV7-2; size: NA; CDR3: CASSLGGLAGGLYTQYF
J: TRBJ2-3; V: TRBV27; size: NA; CDR3: CASSFRGWGTDTQYF
J: TRBJ1-5; V: TRBV5-6; size: NA; CDR3: CAIVIVVFAQHF
J: TRBJ2-1; V: TRBV7-8; size: NA; CDR3: CASSLGVAGGGYEQFF
J: TRBJ2-7; V: TRBV4-3; size: NA; CDR3: CASSQFPDFDEQYF
J: TRBJ2-2; V: TRBV7-8; size: NA; CDR3: CASSLRQGTNTGELFF
J: TRBJ2-2; V: TRBV7-3; size: NA; CDR3: CASSFAGWSGELFF
J: TRBJ2-1; V: TRBV9; size: NA; CDR3: CASSVATGGQAGLAGGYNEQFF
J: TRBJ2-1; V: TRBV18; size: NA; CDR3: CASSPPSSGTFNEQFF
J: TRBJ1-6; V: TRBV7-8; size: NA; CDR3: CASSSLTGGNGSPLHF
J: TRBJ2-2; V: TRBV7-2; size: NA; CDR3: CASSRTSGGRDGELFF
J: TRBJ1-2; V: TRBV7-9; size: NA; CDR3: CASSLQGVDYGYTF
J: TRBJ2-3; V: TRBV15; size: few; CDR3: CATSRDRTITDTQYF
J: TRBJ2-1; V: TRBV9; size: NA; CDR3: CASSVESGPTTYNEQFF
J: TRBJ1-2; V: TRBV7-9; size: medium-sized; CDR3: CASSLAGLVYGYTF
J: TRBJ2-5; V: TRBV7-9; size: NA; CDR3: CASSTGGDETQYF
J: TRBJ2-1; V: TRBV7-3; size: NA; CDR3: CASSLNGRALSEQFF
J: TRBJ2-3; V: TRBV4-1; size: NA; CDR3: CASSQAPGYTDTQYF
J: TRBJ2-3; V: TRBV2; size: NA; CDR3: CASSRDRVTDTQYF
J: TRBJ2-7; V: TRBV11-2; size: NA; CDR3: CASSSLDNYEQYF
J: TRBJ2-1; V: TRBV29-1; size: NA; CDR3: CSVEDLEGGPYNEQFF
J: TRBJ1-4; V: TRBV18; size: NA; CDR3: CASSSRPATNEKLFF
J: TRBJ2-1; V: TRBV7-8; size: once; CDR3: CASSLAAGGNEQFF
J: TRBJ2-1; V: TRBV5-8; size: NA; CDR3: CASSHTIGLAPRFGYNEQFF
J: TRBJ2-2; V: TRBV5-1; size: few; CDR3: CASSLDLAGNGGELFF
J: TRBJ2-7; V: TRBV28; size: NA; CDR3: CASGTSGSYEQYF
J: TRBJ2-3; V: TRBV2; size: NA; CDR3: CASSPARLSRDTQYF
J: TRBJ2-5; V: TRBV5-4; size: NA; CDR3: CASSLRGSAQYF
J: TRBJ1-2; V: TRBV19; size: few; CDR3: CASSSWRDRAGYTF
J: TRBJ2-1; V: TRBV5-1; size: NA; CDR3: CASRPLTGTGDYNEQFF
J: TRBJ1-5; V: TRBV7-2; size: few; CDR3: CASGMTGEQPQHF
J: TRBJ2-2; V: TRBV9; size: NA; CDR3: CASSVAASGDTGELFF
J: TRBJ2-7; V: TRBV27; size: NA; CDR3: CASSLYRRGNPYEQYF
J: TRBJ1-2; V: TRBV4-2; size: NA; CDR3: CASSGPDRVNYGYTF
J: TRBJ2-1; V: TRBV5-6; size: NA; CDR3: CASSLGGQTNPNEQFF
J: TRBJ1-5; V: TRBV2; size: once; CDR3: CASGGGGNQPQHF
J: TRBJ2-5; V: TRBV5-4; size: NA; CDR3: CASSPRSVQETQYF
J: TRBJ2-3; V: TRBV7-9; size: NA; CDR3: CASSLASRGYGRDTQYF
J: TRBJ2-1; V: TRBV2; size: NA; CDR3: CASSDVRTEQFF
J: TRBJ2-2; V: TRBV7-3; size: NA; CDR3: CASGLAGGPGELFF
J: TRBJ1-3; V: TRBV19; size: NA; CDR3: CASSQTGSSGNTIYF
J: TRBJ2-6; V: TRBV7-9; size: NA; CDR3: CASSERYSGANVLTF
J: TRBJ1-5; V: TRBV19; size: few; CDR3: CASMSHSNQPQHF
J: TRBJ2-7; V: TRBV6-1; size: NA; CDR3: CASSETTGGPYEQYF
J: TRBJ2-4; V: TRBV5-1; size: NA; CDR3: CASRGTGGRAKNIQYF
J: TRBJ2-7; V: TRBV4-3; size: NA; CDR3: CASSQSWGGTYEQYF
J: TRBJ2-1; V: TRBV5-8; size: few; CDR3: CASPSTGRGGANEQFF
J: TRBJ1-6; V: TRBV28; size: NA; CDR3: CASRGQGVENSPLHF
J: TRBJ2-5; V: TRBV30; size: NA; CDR3: CAWSVTGGSGTQYF
J: TRBJ2-7; V: TRBV5-1; size: NA; CDR3: CASSWGRNSYEQYF
J: TRBJ2-3; V: TRBV2; size: NA; CDR3: CASSQTSGTDTQYF
J: TRBJ1-5; V: TRBV30; size: NA; CDR3: CAWSGIGVSQPQHF
J: TRBJ2-1; V: TRBV11-2; size: once; CDR3: CASSSRLADNEQFF
J: TRBJ1-4; V: TRBV2; size: NA; CDR3: CASSTGTGGEKLFF